This T cell receptor (beta chain) was recorded in a study of T-cell memory formation after mild COVID-19. Overall study results and limits: The appearance of some responding clones in pre-infection memory suggested that cross-reactive memory joined.

It was 5'RACE with constant-segment primers that produced the TCR alpha and TCR beta cDNA libraries, which carried sample barcodes and UMIs. Via MiXCR, TCRdb re-called the 5' RACE reads, giving one row per CDR3 protein. This sample has more than 150,000 distinct CDR3 sequences, with around 20% found just once. Trimming pared 3 bases from V and 5 bases from J, leaving 11 bases between. Germline-derived CDR1 and CDR2 are LNHNV and YYDKDF (reference sequence). The CDR3 is 14 amino acids. As regards this clonotype: What it binds is not known.

This chain uses TRBV15 with TRBJ2-1; no reliable D call. Material: PBMCs or a T cell subset sorted from them (not recorded which). This TCR came from a man between 18 and 35 years old who had mild COVID-19 (a few samples of this study predate the infection). Cell type and time point are not known. In DNA, the CDR3 is TGTGCCACCAGCAGGGGCCCCCAAGACAATGAGCAGTTCTTC. This sequence encodes CATSRGPQDNEQFF.